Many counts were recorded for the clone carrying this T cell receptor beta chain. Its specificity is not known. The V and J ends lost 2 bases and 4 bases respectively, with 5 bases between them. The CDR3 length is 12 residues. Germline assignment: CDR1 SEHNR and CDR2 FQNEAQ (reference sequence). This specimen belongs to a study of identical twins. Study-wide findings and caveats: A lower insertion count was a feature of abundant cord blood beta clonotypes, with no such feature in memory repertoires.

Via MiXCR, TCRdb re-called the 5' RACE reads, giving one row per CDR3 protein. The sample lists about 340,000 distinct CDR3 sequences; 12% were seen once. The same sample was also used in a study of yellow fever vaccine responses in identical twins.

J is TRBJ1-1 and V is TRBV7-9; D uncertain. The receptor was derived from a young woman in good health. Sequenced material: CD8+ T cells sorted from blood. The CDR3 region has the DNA TGTGCCAGCAGCTTACGTAGCACTGAAGCTTTCTTT. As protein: CASSLRSTEAFF.